These 10 T cell receptor beta chains were sequenced from one sample in a study of blood T cells in healthy people across ages. A second about 7 to 11 cycle PCR used barcoded and J-beta primers. Each CDR3 protein is one row after TCRdb ran MiXCR on the 5' RACE reads. The sample yields 850,000 to 1,300,000 distinct CDR3 sequences, roughly 45% seen once. Sequenced material: blood. All receptors come from a woman in her sixties or seventies in good health.

The chain recombines TRBV20-1 with TRBJ1-1, with D possibly being TRBD1 (5 bases). There are 13 residues in the CDR3. Trimming shortened V by 3 bases and J by 0 bases, and 8 bases separated the two germline ends. CDR1 and CDR2 (germline): DFQATT, SNEGSKA (reference sequence). In DNA, the CDR3 is TGCAGTGCTAGGGTGACAGTGAACACTGAAGCTTTCTTT. This translates into CSARVTVNTEAFF.

The chain employs TRBV12-3 or TRBV12-4 and TRBJ2-5, with no clear D. This CDR3 has 13 residues. V was shortened by 7 bases and J by 2 bases, with 11 bases between the two germline ends. CDR3 loop: CASIAPNQETQYF. In nucleotides, the CDR3 is TGTGCCAGCATTGCCCCGAATCAAGAGACCCAGTACTTC.

The chain couples TRBV6-1 to TRBJ2-5, with 8 positions matching TRBD2. This CDR3 is built from 15 residues. In germline, CDR1 is MNHNS, CDR2 SASEGT. The V and J ends lost 4 bases and 7 bases, in that order; junction bases with no gene match: 11. The CDR3 is CASSGLAGMVRTQYF. The CDR3 DNA follows: TGTGCCAGCAGTGGGCTAGCGGGCATGGTTCGGACCCAGTACTTC.

The gene calls are TRBV11-2 and TRBJ2-2, with D maybe TRBD1 (8 bases). Germline V CDR1 and CDR2: SGHAT, FQNNGV. The V end was cut by 3 bases, the J end by 4 bases, with 12 bases between. There are 15 residues in the CDR3. The CDR3 DNA reads TGTGCCAGCAGCTTGACAGGGGAGGGCACCGGGGAGCTGTTTTTT. Its protein is CASSLTGEGTGELFF.

The chain recombines TRBV6-2 or TRBV6-3 with TRBJ2-6; D assignment may be TRBD1 or TRBD2 (5 bases each). CDR3 size: 18 residues. The V and J ends lost 6 bases and 0 bases respectively, with 18 bases between them. Germline values: CDR1 MNHEY, CDR2 SVGEGT. CDR3 nucleotide sequence: TGTGCCAGCAGCCCATGGGGACGCGGTATCTCTGGGGCCAACGTCCTGACTTTC. Amino acid sequence: CASSPWGRGISGANVLTF.

This clonotype was detected a few times. This rearrangement joins TRBV7-2 to TRBJ1-1; no clear D gene. Germline CDR1 is SGHTA and CDR2 is FQGNSA. CDR3 length equals 11 residues. Trimming removed 1 base at V and 11 bases at J, with 8 bases between. The CDR3 reads CASSLGLGAFF. The CDR3 DNA is TGTGCCAGCAGCTTAGGACTCGGGGCTTTCTTT.

This clonotype was seen just once. V gene TRBV3-1 combines with J gene TRBJ2-4; D gene unclear. The ends were cut back, 0 bases at V and 0 bases at J, with 9 bases in the middle. Per germline, CDR1 LGHDT and CDR2 YNNKEL (reference sequence). The CDR3 loop spans 16 amino acids. CDR3 sequence: CASSQDVRLAKNIQYF. For the CDR3, the DNA is TGTGCCAGCAGCCAAGACGTTAGGTTAGCCAAAAACATTCAGTACTTC.

The chain links TRBV3-1 to TRBJ2-1, with 7 bases fitting TRBD2. Gene TRBJ2-7 matches the end of the DNA better, so the J call may be wrong. The germline CDR1 and CDR2 sequences are LGHDT and YNNKEL (reference sequence). The CDR3 has 15 residues. The CDR3 sequence is CASSQGREAVYEQYF. DNA for the CDR3: TGTGCCAGCAGCCAAGGACGGGAGGCCGTCTACGAGCAGTACTTC.

There are a few counts of this clonotype. This chain connects TRBV6-2 or TRBV6-3 to TRBJ2-5, with 8 nucleotides matching TRBD2. V lost 4 bases to trimming and J lost 10 bases; unmatched junction nucleotides: 17. The CDR3 extends over 16 amino acids. Germline-derived CDR1 and CDR2 are MNHEY and SVGEGT. The CDR3 is CASSWLQREPGRDQYF. CDR3 in DNA: TGTGCCAGCAGTTGGCTGCAGCGGGAGCCCGGTAGGGACCAGTACTTC.

V gene TRBV30 combines with J gene TRBJ2-1, with 9 bases fitting TRBD2. Germline values: CDR1 GTSNPN, CDR2 SVGIG (reference sequence). V shed 0 bases, J shed 7 bases, and the junction held 10 bases outside the gene matches. This CDR3 has 16 residues. DNA for the CDR3: TGTGCCTGGAGTGTGTCAATCGGCGGGGGGGGGAATGAGCAGTTCTTC. Its translation: CAWSVSIGGGGNEQFF.